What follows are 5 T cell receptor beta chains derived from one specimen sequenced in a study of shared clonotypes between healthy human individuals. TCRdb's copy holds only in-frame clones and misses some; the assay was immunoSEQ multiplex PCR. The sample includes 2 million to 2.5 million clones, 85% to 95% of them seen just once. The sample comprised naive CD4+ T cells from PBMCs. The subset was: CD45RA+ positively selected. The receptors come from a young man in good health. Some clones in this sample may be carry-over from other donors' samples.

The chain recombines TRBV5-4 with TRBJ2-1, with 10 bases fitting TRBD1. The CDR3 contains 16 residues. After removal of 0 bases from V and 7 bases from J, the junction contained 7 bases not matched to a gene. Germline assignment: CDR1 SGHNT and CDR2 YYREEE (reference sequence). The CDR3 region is CASSLDRDRGKNEQFF. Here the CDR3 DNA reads TGTGCCAGCAGCTTGGACCGGGACAGGGGTAAGAATGAGCAGTTCTTC.

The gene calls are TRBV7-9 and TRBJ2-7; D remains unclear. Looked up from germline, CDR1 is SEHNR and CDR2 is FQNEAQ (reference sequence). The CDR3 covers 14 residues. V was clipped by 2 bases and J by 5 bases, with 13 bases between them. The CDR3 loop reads CASSLPYIGHEQYF. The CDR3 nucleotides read TGTGCCAGCAGCTTACCCTACATTGGCCACGAGCAGTACTTC.

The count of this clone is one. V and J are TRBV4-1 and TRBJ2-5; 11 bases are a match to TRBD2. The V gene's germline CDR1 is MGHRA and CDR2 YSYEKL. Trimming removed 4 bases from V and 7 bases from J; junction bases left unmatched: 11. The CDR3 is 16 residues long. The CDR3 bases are TGCGCCAGCAGCCCCCAGGGTGGTAGCGGGAGGGGGACCCAGTACTTC. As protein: CASSPQGGSGRGTQYF.

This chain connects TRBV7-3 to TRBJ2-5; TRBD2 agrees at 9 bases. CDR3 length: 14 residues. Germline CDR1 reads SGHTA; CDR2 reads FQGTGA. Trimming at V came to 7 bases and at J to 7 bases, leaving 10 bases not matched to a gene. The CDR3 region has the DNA TGTGCCAGCACCCCTAGCGGGAAGGGAGGGACCCAGTACTTC. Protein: CASTPSGKGGTQYF.

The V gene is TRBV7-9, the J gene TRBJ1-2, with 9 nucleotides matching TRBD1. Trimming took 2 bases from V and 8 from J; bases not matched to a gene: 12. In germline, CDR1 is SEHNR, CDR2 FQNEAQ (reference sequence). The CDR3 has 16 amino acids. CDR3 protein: CASSLQIPGTGLGYTF. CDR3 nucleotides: TGTGCCAGCAGCTTACAAATTCCCGGGACAGGGCTCGGCTACACCTTC.